The 27 T cell receptor beta chains below come from one sample, sequenced in a study of early T cells in non-severe SARS-CoV-2 infection (dated by TCRdb to the early 2020s). The library was generated by 5' RACE. For sequencing, a NextSeq 500 was employed. TCRdb cleaned the public reads at Q25 with fastp, built clones with MiXCR and kept in-frame beta chains. Each CDR3 protein gets just one entry, which takes the most common genes and DNA from the rows behind it. The sample profile shows roughly 29,000 distinct CDR3 sequences; around 5% of them were found once. The top ten constitute roughly 4.1% of the sample. The sequencing input was whole blood. The receptors here all came from an adult who was a healthcare worker with PCR-confirmed SARS-CoV-2 infection or an uninfected control (not recorded which).

In its sample, this clonotype was seen many times. The chain combines TRBV14 with TRBJ2-3; no clear D gene. Germline V gene data show CDR1 as SGHDN and CDR2 as FVKESK. The CDR3 extends over 13 amino acids. Trimming stripped 4 bases from V and 2 bases from J, with 7 bases between. CDR3 nucleotide sequence: TGTGCCAGCAGCCGAGATATCACAGATACGCAGTATTTT. Amino acids: CASSRDITDTQYF.

This clonotype was counted many times. V is TRBV7-6 and J is TRBJ1-3; D uncertain. V shed 0 bases and J shed 3 bases, with 9 bases lying between them. The germline V gene encodes CDR1 SGHVS and CDR2 FNYEAQ. This CDR3 is built from 15 residues. The CDR3: CASSLASGFGNTIYF. The CDR3, as DNA: TGTGCCAGCAGCTTAGCGTCGGGATTTGGAAACACCATATATTTT.

This clonotype was recorded at least ten times. This chain uses TRBV30 with TRBJ2-1; D not resolved. Germline CDR1 GTSNPN, CDR2 SVGIG (reference sequence). CDR3 length: 12 residues. V lost 3 bases to trimming and J lost 4 bases, with 7 bases between them. The CDR3 region is CAWRGFYNEQFF. CDR3 DNA: TGTGCCTGGAGAGGCTTTTACAATGAGCAGTTCTTC.

Ten or more counts support this clonotype. The gene calls are TRBV20-1 and TRBJ2-2; 7 nucleotides align to TRBD2. V trimming: 6 bases; J trimming: 2 bases; junction bases outside the gene matches: 12. The CDR3 has 16 amino acids. CDR1 is DFQATT and CDR2 is SNEGSKA in the germline V gene (reference sequence). The CDR3, as DNA: TGCAGTGCCAACCCCGGGACTACCAGAAACACCGGGGAGCTGTTTTTT. Translation: CSANPGTTRNTGELFF.

The rearrangement uses TRBV19 and TRBJ2-7; tentative D call: TRBD1 (7 bases). Trimming removed 3 bases at V and 1 base at J, with 13 bases between. CDR3 length equals 15 residues. Germline assignment: CDR1 LNHDA and CDR2 SQIVND (reference sequence). CDR3 DNA sequence: TGTGCCAGTAGTATCGATGCAGGGGGGTCCTACGAGCAGTACTTC. The encoded protein is CASSIDAGGSYEQYF.

This clonotype was recorded many times. The CDR3: CASSLGFEGSGRNEQFF. CDR3 in DNA: TGTGCCAGCAGCTTGGGTTTTGAGGGGAGCGGTAGGAATGAGCAGTTCTTC. The rearrangement joins TRBV7-9 to TRBJ2-1; D is possibly TRBD1 or TRBD2 (5 bases each). Looked up from germline, CDR1 is SEHNR and CDR2 is FQNEAQ (reference sequence). Trimming shortened V by 3 bases and J by 7 bases, and 22 bases separated the two germline ends. CDR3 size: 17 residues.

This clonotype has at least ten counts. The chain uses TRBV20-1 and TRBJ2-7; D is unclear. Germline V CDR1 and CDR2: DFQATT, SNEGSKA (reference sequence). The V end was cut by 3 bases, the J end by 4 bases, with 10 bases between. The CDR3 loop spans 12 amino acids. CDR3 residues: CSASVSGYEQYF. The CDR3 region has the DNA TGCAGTGCTAGTGTATCCGGGTACGAGCAGTACTTC.

The sample holds many counts of this clonotype. The chain links TRBV10-2 to TRBJ1-1; D may be TRBD1 (6 bases). Germline assignment: CDR1 WSHSY and CDR2 SAAADI. The V and J ends lost 6 bases and 8 bases respectively, with 16 bases between them. CDR3 length: 13 residues. The CDR3 protein is CASRATGPREAFF. The CDR3 region has the DNA TGCGCCAGCAGGGCGACAGGCCCACGAGAAGCTTTCTTT.

Ten or more counts support this clonotype. This sequence joins TRBV12-3 or TRBV12-4 and TRBJ1-5; D is unresolved. With 5 bases removed from V and 11 bases from J, the gap between germline ends came to 13 bases. The CDR3 consists of 12 residues. The CDR3 loop reads CASSPDSRSQHF. Written as DNA, the CDR3 is TGTGCCAGCAGTCCAGACTCCAGATCCCAGCATTTT.

This clonotype has more than one count but fewer than ten. The chain employs TRBV27 and TRBJ2-7; D possibly corresponds to TRBD1 (6 bases). Trimming removed 4 bases at V and 5 bases at J, with 15 bases between. The CDR3 length is 14 residues. Germline V gives CDR1 MNHEY, CDR2 SMNVEV (reference sequence). In DNA, the CDR3 is TGTGCCAGCAGTTACACAGGGACGAGCGACGAGCAGTACTTC. Its protein product is CASSYTGTSDEQYF.

This clonotype is labeled medium-sized (0.01 to 0.1%). The chain carries TRBV30 and TRBJ1-1; 7 bases fit TRBD1. The length of the CDR3 is 14 residues. Germline V gene sequence: CDR1 GTSNPN, CDR2 SVGIG (reference sequence). Trimming took 1 base from V and 1 from J; bases not matched to a gene: 3. CDR3 loop: CAWSGDSGNTEAFF. In nucleotides, the CDR3 is TGTGCCTGGAGTGGGGACAGTGGGAACACTGAAGCTTTCTTT.

This clonotype was observed at least ten times. CDR3 sequence (DNA): TGTGCCAGCAGCTTGGGACTAGCGGGAGTCAGCGGGGAGCTGTTTTTT. Its protein product is CASSLGLAGVSGELFF. V gene TRBV11-3 combines with J gene TRBJ2-2; the match to TRBD2 covers 14 bases. This CDR3 is built from 16 residues. Germline CDR1 SGHNT, CDR2 YENEEA. V dropped 3 bases and J dropped 7; count of bases not matched to a gene: 4.

This clonotype was observed at least ten times. This sequence joins TRBV14 and TRBJ1-1, with TRBD1 identical over 7 bases. The germline V gene has CDR1 SGHDN and CDR2 FVKESK. With V trimmed by 4 bases and J by 7 bases, 12 bases remained unmatched. CDR3 length equals 15 residues. CDR3 residues: CASSPRDSFRGEAFF. CDR3 DNA: TGTGCCAGCAGCCCTAGGGACAGTTTTAGGGGTGAAGCTTTCTTT.

Concerning this clonotype: A read error is possible here, since a much larger clone lies one base away. The gene calls are TRBV7-9 and TRBJ1-4; D is ambiguous. V was clipped by 2 bases and J by 8 bases, with 18 bases between them. CDR3 length: 16 residues. The germline CDR1 and CDR2 sequences are SEHNR and FQNEAQ (reference sequence). CDR3 DNA sequence: TGTGCCAGCAGCTTAAACGGGTGGGTCGAGGGCGAAAAACTGTTTTTT. It yields the protein CASSLNGWVEGEKLFF.

This clonotype was seen repeatedly, ten times or more. This sequence joins TRBV28 and TRBJ2-3; 10 bases align to TRBD2. This CDR3 contains 15 residues. V lost 4 bases, J lost 7 bases, and 8 bases stayed unmatched. Germline V CDR1 and CDR2: MDHEN, SYDVKM. This chain's CDR3 is CASSSLAGAGYTQYF. In nucleotides, the CDR3 is TGTGCCAGCAGTTCTCTAGCGGGAGCAGGGTATACGCAGTATTTT. The full variable domain, completed using reference TRBV28 and TRBJ2-3, is DVKVTQSSRYLVKRTGEKVFLECVQDMDHENMFWYRQDPGLGLRLIYFSYDVKMKEKGDIPEGYSVSREKKERFSLILESASTNQTSMYLCASSSLAGAGYTQYFGPGTRLTVL.

This clonotype came up many times. The chain joins TRBV19 to TRBJ2-7; 8 bases fit TRBD1. The germline V gene encodes CDR1 LNHDA and CDR2 SQIVND (reference sequence). J was trimmed by 6 bases and V by 3 bases; bases with no gene match: 7. The CDR3 extends over 14 amino acids. CDR3 residues: CASSIQGARSEQYF. CDR3 nucleotides: TGTGCCAGTAGTATTCAGGGGGCGCGATCCGAGCAGTACTTC.

This clonotype was seen many times. The chain couples TRBV7-9 to TRBJ2-7; the D gene is possibly TRBD1 (5 bases). This CDR3 is 14 amino acids long. The germline V and J ends were trimmed by 2 bases and 5 bases, with 13 bases remaining between them. Looked up from germline, CDR1 is SEHNR and CDR2 is FQNEAQ (reference sequence). The CDR3 sequence is CASSLIGAGNEQYF. The CDR3, as DNA: TGTGCCAGCAGCTTAATAGGAGCAGGGAACGAGCAGTACTTC.

Many counts were recorded for this clonotype. The chain joins TRBV7-2 to TRBJ2-1, with 10 bases lining up with TRBD2. The germline CDR1 and CDR2 sequences are SGHTA and FQGNSA. The trim removed 7 bases at V and 4 bases at J, leaving 7 bases unmatched. The length of the CDR3 is 15 residues. The CDR3 coding sequence is TGTGCCAGCACTGTGACTAGCGGGTTTTACAATGAGCAGTTCTTC. Protein: CASTVTSGFYNEQFF. Full variable domain (missing parts from reference TRBV7-2 and TRBJ2-1): GAGVSQSPSNKVTEKGKDVELRCDPISGHTALYWYRQSLGQGLEFLIYFQGNSAPDKSGLPSDRFSAERTGGSVSTLTIQRTQQEDSAVYLCASTVTSGFYNEQFFGPGTRLTVL.

The CDR3 sequence is CSASLTDTQYF. The CDR3 DNA is TGCAGTGCTAGTCTTACAGATACGCAGTATTTT. This chain connects TRBV20-1 to TRBJ2-3; unclear D gene. V was trimmed by 3 bases and J by 3 bases, leaving 4 bases between them. The CDR3 spans 11 residues. CDR1 is DFQATT, CDR2 SNEGSKA, per germline (reference sequence).

This clonotype appeared many times. The chain couples TRBV9 to TRBJ2-1; 11 bases fit TRBD2. The CDR3 has 15 amino acids. The junction had 2 bases not matched to a gene; V was cut back by 0 bases and J by 6 bases. Germline CDR1 reads SGDLS; CDR2 reads YYNGEE. CDR3 sequence (DNA): TGTGCCAGCAGCGTAGGGCTAGCGGGAGGCAATGAGCAGTTCTTC. It specifies CASSVGLAGGNEQFF.

This clonotype was found many times. This chain uses TRBV19 with TRBJ1-2; 7 bases are shared with TRBD1. Germline V gene lookup returns CDR1 LNHDA and CDR2 SQIVND (reference sequence). The CDR3 runs 15 residues. The V and J ends lost 6 bases and 4 bases, in that order; junction bases with no gene match: 11. The CDR3 spells CASRPDDRVFYGYTF. CDR3 nucleotides: TGTGCCAGTAGGCCAGACGACAGGGTCTTCTATGGCTACACCTTC.

The genes are TRBV28 and TRBJ2-7; D not certain. V was clipped by 5 bases and J by 2 bases, with 4 bases between them. The V gene's germline CDR1 is MDHEN and CDR2 SYDVKM. The CDR3 loop spans 11 amino acids. The CDR3 sequence is CASSRPYEQYF. The CDR3 DNA sequence: TGTGCCAGCAGTCGTCCCTACGAGCAGTACTTC. The variable domain in full, completed from reference TRBV28 and TRBJ2-7, reads DVKVTQSSRYLVKRTGEKVFLECVQDMDHENMFWYRQDPGLGLRLIYFSYDVKMKEKGDIPEGYSVSREKKERFSLILESASTNQTSMYLCASSRPYEQYFGPGTRLTVT.

This clonotype occurred many times. V and J are TRBV6-2 or TRBV6-3 and TRBJ2-1, with 10 bases lining up with TRBD2. In germline, CDR1 is MNHEY, CDR2 SVGEGT. Unmatched junction bases numbered 6, after V lost 1 base and J lost 0 bases. The CDR3 consists of 18 residues. In DNA, the CDR3 is TGTGCCAGCAGTTACTTGGCCACTAGCGGGATCTCCTACAATGAGCAGTTCTTC. This translates into CASSYLATSGISYNEQFF.

This clonotype has just a few counts. The chain carries TRBV27 and TRBJ2-2; 7 bases align to TRBD2. The junction had 4 bases not matched to a gene; V was cut back by 5 bases and J by 1 base. The germline gives CDR1 MNHEY, CDR2 SMNVEV (reference sequence). The CDR3 extends over 15 amino acids. CDR3 in amino acids: CASSPSGKNTGELFF. The CDR3, as DNA: TGTGCCAGCAGTCCTAGCGGAAAGAACACCGGGGAGCTGTTTTTT.

This clonotype was recorded at least ten times. The rearrangement links TRBV6-5 to TRBJ1-1; the D gene is possibly TRBD1 (5 bases). The CDR3 consists of 18 residues. Germline V gene data show CDR1 as MNHEY and CDR2 as SVGAGI. V lost 3 bases, J lost 1 base, and 21 bases lay in between. Here the CDR3 reads CASSYIGYQGQGNTEAFF. CDR3 nucleotide sequence: TGTGCCAGCAGTTATATCGGATACCAAGGGCAGGGGAACACTGAAGCTTTCTTT.

This clonotype occurred many times. The V gene is TRBV27, the J gene TRBJ2-3; no firm D call. Looked up from germline, CDR1 is MNHEY and CDR2 is SMNVEV (reference sequence). The CDR3 covers 13 residues. V shed 5 bases and J shed 2 bases, with 8 bases lying between them. CDR3 sequence (DNA): TGTGCCAGCAGTCCCTCCTACACAGATACGCAGTATTTT. Translated: CASSPSYTDTQYF.

This clonotype was seen many times. The chain links TRBV5-1 to TRBJ2-3, with TRBD1 matching over 8 bases. The CDR3 consists of 17 residues. The junction had 11 bases not matched to a gene; V was cut back by 0 bases and J by 5 bases. Germline assignment: CDR1 SGHRS and CDR2 YFSETQ. The CDR3 sequence: CASSLGASGQGQDTQYF. CDR3 nucleotides: TGCGCCAGCAGCTTGGGAGCATCCGGACAGGGACAAGATACGCAGTATTTT.